This TCR beta chain is drawn from a study of neurological immune-mediated disorders. MiXCR, run by TCRdb on the 5' RACE reads, gives a single entry per CDR3 protein. The sample lists tens of thousands of distinct CDR3 sequences; over 9.5% were seen once. This clonotype was counted at least ten times. This receptor was taken from a man in his fifties or sixties in good health. The source material was PBMCs.

The CDR3 sequence: CASSMTGLNTEAFF. The CDR3, as DNA: TGTGCCAGCAGTATGACAGGGCTGAACACTGAAGCTTTCTTT. The rearrangement links TRBV5-6 to TRBJ1-1, with 7 bases identical to TRBD1. The germline V gene encodes CDR1 SGHDT and CDR2 YYEEEE. The CDR3 is made up of 14 amino acids. V dropped 5 bases and J dropped 0; count of bases not matched to a gene: 4.